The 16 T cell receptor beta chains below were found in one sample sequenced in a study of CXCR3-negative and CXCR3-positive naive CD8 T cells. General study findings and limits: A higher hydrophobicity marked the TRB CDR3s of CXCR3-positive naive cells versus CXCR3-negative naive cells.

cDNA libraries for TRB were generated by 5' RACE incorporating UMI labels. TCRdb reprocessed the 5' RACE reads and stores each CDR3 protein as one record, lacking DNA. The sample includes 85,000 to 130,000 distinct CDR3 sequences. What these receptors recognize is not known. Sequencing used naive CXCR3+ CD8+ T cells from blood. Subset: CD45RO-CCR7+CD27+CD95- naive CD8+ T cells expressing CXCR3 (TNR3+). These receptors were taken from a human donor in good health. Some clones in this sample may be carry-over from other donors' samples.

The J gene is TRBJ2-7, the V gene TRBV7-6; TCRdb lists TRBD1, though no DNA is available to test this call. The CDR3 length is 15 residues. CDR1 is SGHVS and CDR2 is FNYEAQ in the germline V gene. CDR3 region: CASRSGQGLSYEQYF.

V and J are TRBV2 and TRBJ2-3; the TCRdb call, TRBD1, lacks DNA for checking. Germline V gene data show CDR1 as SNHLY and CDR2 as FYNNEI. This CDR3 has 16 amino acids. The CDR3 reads CASSEDRGAGTDTQYF.

The CDR3 sequence: CASRTGEADTQYF. The chain joins TRBV6-6 to TRBJ2-3; no DNA is available, so the TRBD1 call from TCRdb remains unchecked. Germline assignment: CDR1 MNHNY and CDR2 SVGAGI (reference sequence). CDR3 size: 13 residues.

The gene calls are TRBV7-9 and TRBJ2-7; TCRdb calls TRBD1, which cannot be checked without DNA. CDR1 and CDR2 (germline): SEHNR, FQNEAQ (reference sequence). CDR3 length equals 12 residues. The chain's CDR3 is CASSVGRSEQYF.

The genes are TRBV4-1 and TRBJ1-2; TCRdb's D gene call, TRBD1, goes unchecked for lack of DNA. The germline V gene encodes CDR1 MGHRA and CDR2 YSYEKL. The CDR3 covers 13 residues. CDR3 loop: CASSQEGFRELIF.

CDR3 region: CASSYQGSYGYTF. J is TRBJ1-2 and V is TRBV28; checking the TCRdb D call of TRBD1 is not possible without DNA. The germline gives CDR1 MDHEN, CDR2 SYDVKM. The CDR3 is 13 residues long.

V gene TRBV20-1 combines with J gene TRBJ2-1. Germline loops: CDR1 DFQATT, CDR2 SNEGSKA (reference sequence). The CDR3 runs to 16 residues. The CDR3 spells CSARDLSAISYNEQFF.

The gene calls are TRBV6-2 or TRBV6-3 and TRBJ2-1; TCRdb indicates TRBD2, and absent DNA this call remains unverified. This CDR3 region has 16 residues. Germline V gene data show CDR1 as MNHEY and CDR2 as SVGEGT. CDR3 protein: CASTLAGGPSYNEQFF.

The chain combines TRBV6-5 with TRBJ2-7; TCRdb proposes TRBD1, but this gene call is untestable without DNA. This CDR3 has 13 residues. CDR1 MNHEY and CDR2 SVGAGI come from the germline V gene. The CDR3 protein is CASSYGPGDEQYF.

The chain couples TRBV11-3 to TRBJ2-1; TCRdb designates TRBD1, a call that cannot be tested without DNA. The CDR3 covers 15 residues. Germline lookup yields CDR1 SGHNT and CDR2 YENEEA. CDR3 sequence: CASSSPGTAGNEQFF.

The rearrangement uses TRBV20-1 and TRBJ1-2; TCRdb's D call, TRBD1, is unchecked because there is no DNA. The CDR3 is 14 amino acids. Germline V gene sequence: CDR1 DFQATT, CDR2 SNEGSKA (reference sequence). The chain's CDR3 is CSARELGGAYGYTF.

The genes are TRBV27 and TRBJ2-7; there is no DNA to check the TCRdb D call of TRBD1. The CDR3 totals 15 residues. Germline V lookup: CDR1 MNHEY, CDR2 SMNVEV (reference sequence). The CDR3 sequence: CASSLLRTQPYEQYF.

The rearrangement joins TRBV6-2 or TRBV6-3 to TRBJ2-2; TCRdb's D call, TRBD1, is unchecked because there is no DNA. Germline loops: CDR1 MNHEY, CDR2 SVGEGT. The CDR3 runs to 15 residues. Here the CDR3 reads CASSYGRQGPGELFF.

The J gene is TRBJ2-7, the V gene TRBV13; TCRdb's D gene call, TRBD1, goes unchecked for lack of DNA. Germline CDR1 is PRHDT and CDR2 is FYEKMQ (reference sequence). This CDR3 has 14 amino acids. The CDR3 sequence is CASSNRDGPYEQYF.

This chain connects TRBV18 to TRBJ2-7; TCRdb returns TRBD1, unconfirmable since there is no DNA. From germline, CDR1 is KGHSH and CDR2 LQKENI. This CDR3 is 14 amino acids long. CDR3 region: CASSTWDGFYEQYF.

This CDR3 reads CASSHNIPFYNEQFF. J is TRBJ2-1 and V is TRBV23-1; TCRdb picks TRBD1, but there is no DNA to check that call. TRBV23-1 is an ORF, and what it does is uncertain. This CDR3 is built from 15 residues.